A selection of T cell receptor beta chains follows, all from one sample in a study of T cells in Graves' hyperthyroidism and ophthalmopathy. TCRdb fed the multiplex PCR reads into MiXCR, producing one record per CDR3 protein. The table shows a few hundred thousand distinct CDR3 sequences, with approximately 17% occurring only once. The sequencing input was blood. Every receptor here comes from a man aged 18 to 29 with Graves' ophthalmopathy. Each CDR3 is given with its conserved first and last residue. The order of the fields is CDR3 length, J gene, V gene, D gene, clone size, CDR3 DNA, CDR3 protein. The D gene is left open where the match is weak. Not all rows give a size; the values are once, few, many and, for expanded clones, a class.

length: 16; J: TRBJ1-2; V: TRBV20-1; D: NA; size: many; DNA: TGCAGTGCTAGAGACGATCAGGGTGAAGCGGGCTATGGCTACACCTTC; CDR3: CSARDDQGEAGYGYTF
length: 14; J: TRBJ2-3; V: TRBV12-3/TRBV12-4; D: TRBD2; size: NA; DNA: TGTGCCAGCGGTCCAGCGGGGATTACAGATACGCAGTATTTT; CDR3: CASGPAGITDTQYF
length: 17; J: TRBJ2-3; V: TRBV5-5; D: TRBD2; size: once; DNA: TGTGCCAGCAGCTTGTCATCGGTACTAGCGGGAGCAGATACGCAGTATTTT; CDR3: CASSLSSVLAGADTQYF
length: 15; J: TRBJ1-4; V: TRBV15; D: NA; size: NA; DNA: TGTGCCACCAGCGTCCCCGGCAGGGGTCAAGAAAAACTGTTTTTT; CDR3: CATSVPGRGQEKLFF
length: 14; J: TRBJ1-1; V: TRBV6-1; D: NA; size: few; DNA: TGTGCCAGCAGGACCATGGGCCTCAACACTGAAGCTTTCTTT; CDR3: CASRTMGLNTEAFF
length: 15; J: TRBJ1-1; V: TRBV12-3/TRBV12-4; D: NA; size: many; DNA: TGTGCCAGCAGTTTAGCGCTGGAGATAGGGACTGAAGCTTTCTTT; CDR3: CASSLALEIGTEAFF
length: 15; J: TRBJ2-7; V: TRBV4-1; D: TRBD1; size: few; DNA: TGCGCCAGCAGCCAAGAACAGGGGGTTACCTACGAGCAGTACTTC; CDR3: CASSQEQGVTYEQYF
length: 13; J: TRBJ1-2; V: TRBV6-1; D: TRBD1; size: few; DNA: TGTGCCAGCAGTCCTACGACAGGGGCTGGCTACACCTTC; CDR3: CASSPTTGAGYTF
length: 15; J: TRBJ2-3; V: TRBV2; D: NA; size: once; DNA: TGTGCCAGCAGGTCATCCAGGGAACGCACAGATACGCAGTATTTT; CDR3: CASRSSRERTDTQYF
length: 14; J: TRBJ1-4; V: TRBV5-1; D: NA; size: NA; DNA: TGCGCCAGCAGCTTGGAATGGGCAGGGGAAAAACTGTTTTTT; CDR3: CASSLEWAGEKLFF
length: 15; J: TRBJ2-1; V: TRBV7-9; D: TRBD2; size: NA; DNA: TGTGCCAGCAGCTTAGAACTAGCGGGATTCAATGAGCAGTTCTTC; CDR3: CASSLELAGFNEQFF
length: 15; J: TRBJ2-3; V: TRBV5-1; D: NA; size: many; DNA: TGCGCCAGCAGCTTGGGATCTAGCAGCGCAGATACGCAGTATTTT; CDR3: CASSLGSSSADTQYF
length: 15; J: TRBJ1-2; V: TRBV7-9; D: NA; size: NA; DNA: TGTGCCAGCAGCTTGGCCCTGGAGGATGCGCTCGGCTACACCTTC; CDR3: CASSLALEDALGYTF
length: 12; J: TRBJ2-7; V: TRBV7-6; D: NA; size: NA; DNA: TGTGCCAGCAGAGGAGAGGGGAACGAGCAGTACTTC; CDR3: CASRGEGNEQYF
length: 14; J: TRBJ2-3; V: TRBV7-2; D: NA; size: many; DNA: TGTGCCAGCAGCCCTCAGGCCCGAGATCGGACGCAGTATTTT; CDR3: CASSPQARDRTQYF
length: 15; J: TRBJ1-5; V: TRBV5-1; D: TRBD1; size: NA; DNA: TGCGCCAGCAGCTACTCCGGGACAGGGGACCAGCCCCAGCATTTT; CDR3: CASSYSGTGDQPQHF
length: 13; J: TRBJ1-1; V: TRBV19; D: NA; size: NA; DNA: TGTGCCAGTAGGTTTGAGCAGAGCACTGAAGCTTTCTTT; CDR3: CASRFEQSTEAFF
length: 14; J: TRBJ1-5; V: TRBV2; D: NA; size: many; DNA: TGTGCCAGCAGTCTTACCCTTACTGAGCAGCCCCAGCATTTT; CDR3: CASSLTLTEQPQHF
length: 14; J: TRBJ1-2; V: TRBV4-1; D: NA; size: few; DNA: TGCGCCAGCAGCCAAGAGCTGGTACTCTATGGCTACACCTTC; CDR3: CASSQELVLYGYTF